The sequence of this TCR beta chain was determined in a study of T cells in Graves' hyperthyroidism and ophthalmopathy (dated by TCRdb to between 2018 and 2021). Describing the broader study: A discovery cohort of approximately 97 patients, 43 with Graves' ophthalmopathy and roughly 59 with stable Graves' hyperthyroidism, was used to find distinguishing TCR V-J signatures. Following sampling, methimazole starting at 30 mg daily was given to hyperthyroidism patients, and high-dose intravenous methylprednisolone was given to ophthalmopathy patients. In more than five Graves' hyperthyroidism patients, the study also compared T-cell repertoires from thyroid tissue with T-cell repertoires from blood. Prospective prediction of ophthalmopathy was tested in an independent validation cohort consisting of 18 hyperthyroidism patients and around 17 patients who later progressed to ophthalmopathy. The roughly 99 discovery patients were divided at random into training and test sets in a 7:3 ratio. The paper reports TCR Vbeta CDR3 sequencing of approximately 130 peripheral blood samples: around 45 ophthalmopathy, about 75 hyperthyroidism and around 17 progressor patients.

Counted from cysteine to phenylalanine, this CDR3 has 14 amino acids. Kept here is only the CDR3 DNA, which spans 42 bases and is read in frame from base 1. Relative to germline, V is 6 bases shorter and J is 6 bases shorter, with 15 bases between their ends. TCR beta CDR3 regions were amplified from RNA transcripts. The TCR CDR3 was subjected to a first round of RT-PCR using the HTBI primer set and the Qiagen OneStep RT-PCR kit. A second multiplex PCR round built the libraries, followed by size selection and purification. The libraries were sequenced on an Illumina HiSeq2000 using paired-end 100 bp reads. For the original study's pipeline: SOAPnuke was used to process the raw data, throwing out any read that contained adapters or uncalled bases, had a mean Phred below 15, or lacked an exact constant-primer or identifier match. High-quality paired reads were merged using COPE v1.2.5, and each unique nucleotide sequence was defined as a clonotype. Clonotypes were aligned to IMGT TRBV, TRBD and TRBJ reference segments using MiTCR v1.1. The analysis was restricted to V-J combinations with a frequency above 0.0001, which together covered over 99% of the repertoires. A TCS score was defined as the ratio of F50 (clonal expansion) to E x V (chaos), with BLOSUM62-based TCRdist applied between CDR3 peptides within each V-J. Welch's t-statistics and random forest reduced 500 to 550 V-J features to 10 to 15, which were used in a naive Bayes classifier (R e1071). The Morisita-Horn index was used to measure how similar the thyroid and blood repertoires were. TCRdb took the public reads, trimmed them with fastp at Q25, ran MiXCR for clone calling and kept in-frame beta chains. Here each entry gathers all rows of one CDR3 protein and keeps the most common genes and DNA. The V and J calls were determined by TCRdb, not by the authors. The sample table contains 600,000 to 700,000 distinct CDR3 sequences; only one count was recorded for nearly 45% of them. Clones ranked in the top ten supply roughly 7.2% of the sample.

Any patient with an uncontrolled infection, another autoimmune disease, pregnancy or lactation was excluded. Diagnoses were based on clinical symptoms, serum thyroxine and TRAb, thyroid ultrasound and orbital computed tomography. Total RNA was extracted using Trizol reagent, and RNA quality was assessed on an Agilent 2100 Bioanalyzer. Comments on this clonotype: Which antigen it targets is not known. No much larger clone is present one base from it, and per-base qualities are unavailable.

Paper-wide results and their limitations: No statistical method was used to set the sample size in advance, and investigators knew the group allocation. A 13 V-J signature model separated ophthalmopathy from stable hyperthyroidism, with approximately 87% sensitivity and roughly 81% specificity in cross-validation and 80%/75% in testing. Most expanded thyroid clonotypes (frequency above 0.001) were also found in blood, which suggests that blood repertoires may mirror thyroid immune responses. During validation, the model predicted progression to ophthalmopathy a median of approximately 6 months ahead of onset, with almost 71% sensitivity and almost 75% specificity.

This clonotype was obtained from an adult man with Graves' disease, either hyperthyroidism or ophthalmopathy (not recorded which). The sequence joins TRBV12-3 or TRBV12-4 to TRBJ1-5, with TRBD1 as a weak D call on 6 bases. The material sequenced was peripheral blood or thyroid tissue (not recorded which). The CDR3 amino acid sequence is: CASRYTGFGQPQHF. Here is the DNA: TGTGCCAGCAGGTATACAGGGTTCGGTCAGCCCCAGCATTTT.